The 6 T cell receptor beta chains in this list originate from one sample, sequenced in a study of blood T cell repertoires in COVID-19. Measured with immunoSEQ multiplex PCR; TCRdb has only the in-frame clones, and not every one. The repertoire has about 500,000 clones, approximately 86% of them found once; the top ten carry around 0.7%. Material: PBMCs or T cells enriched from blood (not recorded which). These receptors were collected from a woman under 30 who had recovered from COVID-19.

In its sample, this clone was seen once. The chain joins TRBV6-5 to TRBJ2-4, with D possibly TRBD1 on 5 matching bases. The germline V and J ends were trimmed by 8 bases and 6 bases, with 8 bases remaining between them. This CDR3 has 11 residues. CDR1 and CDR2 (germline): MNHEY, SVGAGI. The CDR3 loop reads CASFDRNIQYF. The CDR3 DNA follows: TGTGCCAGCTTCGACAGAAACATTCAGTACTTC.

This chain joins TRBV6-5 and TRBJ1-2; perhaps TRBD1 as D (6 bases). The CDR3 is 12 amino acids. Deletions cut 5 bases from V and 2 bases from J, with 6 bases between. Germline CDR1 reads MNHEY; CDR2 reads SVGAGI. The CDR3, as DNA: TGTGCCAGCAGTCAGGGGAACTATGGCTACACCTTC. Translated, it gives CASSQGNYGYTF.

This clone was detected only once. This sequence joins TRBV28 and TRBJ1-1, with 7 bases matching TRBD1. J gave up 9 bases and V 1 base, and 5 bases lay outside the gene matches. This CDR3 is 13 amino acids long. The germline V gene has CDR1 MDHEN and CDR2 SYDVKM. The CDR3 DNA reads as TGTGCCAGCAGTTTATTTCAGGACAGGAAAGCTTTCTTT. This gives the protein CASSLFQDRKAFF.

The chain carries TRBV7-2 and TRBJ2-5; D perhaps matches TRBD2 (6 bases). From germline, CDR1 is SGHTA and CDR2 FQGNSA. V lost 5 bases and J lost 5, with 12 bases in between. The CDR3 consists of 13 residues. DNA of the CDR3: TGTGCCAGCAGCCCGGACCGGGGGGAGACCCAGTACTTC. Translating gives CASSPDRGETQYF.

This chain links TRBV4-1 with TRBJ2-1; weak D call: TRBD2 (7 bases). The CDR3 has 18 amino acids. Trimming shortened V by 3 bases and J by 4 bases, and 22 bases separated the two germline ends. Per germline, CDR1 MGHRA and CDR2 YSYEKL. The CDR3 DNA is TGCGCCAGCAGCCATCCCTCGCGGGCGGGGGCGGGGTACAATGAGCAGTTCTTC. Translating gives CASSHPSRAGAGYNEQFF.

In its sample, this clone was seen once. The genes are TRBV27 and TRBJ2-1; 7 bases match TRBD2. This CDR3 spans 16 amino acids. Germline V gene data show CDR1 as MNHEY and CDR2 as SMNVEV (reference sequence). The trim removed 4 bases at V and 0 bases at J, leaving 6 bases unmatched. DNA of the CDR3: TGTGCCAGCAGTTCGGCTAGCGGAACCTCCTACAATGAGCAGTTCTTC. Protein: CASSSASGTSYNEQFF.